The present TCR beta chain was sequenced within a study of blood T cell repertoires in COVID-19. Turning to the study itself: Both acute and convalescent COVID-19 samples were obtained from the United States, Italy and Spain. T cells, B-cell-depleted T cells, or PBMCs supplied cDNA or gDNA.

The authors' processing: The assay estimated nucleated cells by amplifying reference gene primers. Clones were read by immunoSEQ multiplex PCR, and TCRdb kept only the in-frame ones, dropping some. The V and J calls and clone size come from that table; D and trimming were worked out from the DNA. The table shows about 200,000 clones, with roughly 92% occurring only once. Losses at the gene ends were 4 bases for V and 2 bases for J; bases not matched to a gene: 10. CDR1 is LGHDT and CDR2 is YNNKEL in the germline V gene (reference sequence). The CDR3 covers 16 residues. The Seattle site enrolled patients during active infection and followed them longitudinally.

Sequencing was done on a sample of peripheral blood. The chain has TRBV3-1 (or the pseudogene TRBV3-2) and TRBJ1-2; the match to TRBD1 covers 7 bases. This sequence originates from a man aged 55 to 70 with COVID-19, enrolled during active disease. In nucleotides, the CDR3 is TGTGCCAGCAGCCCCCCCGGACAGGTAACCAACTATGGCTACACCTTC. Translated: CASSPPGQVTNYGYTF.